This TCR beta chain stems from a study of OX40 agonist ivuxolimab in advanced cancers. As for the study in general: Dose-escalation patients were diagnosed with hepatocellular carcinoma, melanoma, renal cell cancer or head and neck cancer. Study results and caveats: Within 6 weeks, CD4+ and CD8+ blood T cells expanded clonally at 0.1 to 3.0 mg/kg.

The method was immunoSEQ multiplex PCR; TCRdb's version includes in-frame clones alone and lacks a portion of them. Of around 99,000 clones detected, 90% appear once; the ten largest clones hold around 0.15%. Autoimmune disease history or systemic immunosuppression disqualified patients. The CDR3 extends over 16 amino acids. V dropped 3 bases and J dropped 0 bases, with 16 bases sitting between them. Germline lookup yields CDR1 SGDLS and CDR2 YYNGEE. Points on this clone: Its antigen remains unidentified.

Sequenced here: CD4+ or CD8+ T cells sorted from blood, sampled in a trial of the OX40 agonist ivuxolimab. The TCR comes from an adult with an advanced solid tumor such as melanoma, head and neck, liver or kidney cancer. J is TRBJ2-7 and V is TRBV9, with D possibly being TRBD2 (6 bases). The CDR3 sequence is CASSASAAGSSYEQYF. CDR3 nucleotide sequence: TGTGCCAGCAGCGCCTCTGCTGCGGGGAGCTCCTACGAGCAGTACTTC.